The 26 T cell receptor beta chains presented below share a single source sample, sequenced in a study of T cell repertoires in cytomegalovirus infection. A single record per CDR3 protein comes from TCRdb applying MiXCR to the reads. The sample has approximately 500,000 distinct CDR3 sequences; approximately 11% are singletons. Input material: PBMCs. The source is a human donor in good health (CMV status not recorded). Some clones in this sample may be carry-over from other donors' samples.

The chain carries TRBV7-9 and TRBJ1-2; TRBD1 agrees at 8 bases. Germline V gives CDR1 SEHNR, CDR2 FQNEAQ (reference sequence). The CDR3 contains 16 residues. The trim removed 3 bases at V and 7 bases at J, leaving 13 bases unmatched. CDR3 sequence (DNA): TGTGCCAGCAGCTTCGGAGACGGCAGGGGGCTTGGTGGCTACACCTTC. It encodes CASSFGDGRGLGGYTF.

The rearrangement joins TRBV6-6 to TRBJ1-1; D uncertain. The ends were cut back, 5 bases at V and 1 base at J, with 11 bases in the middle. The CDR3 is 14 residues long. In germline, CDR1 is MNHNY, CDR2 SVGAGI (reference sequence). CDR3 amino acids: CASSSGLRNTEAFF. The CDR3 DNA is TGTGCCAGCAGTAGCGGCCTAAGGAACACTGAAGCTTTCTTT.

This clonotype was counted ten times or more. This rearrangement joins TRBV10-3 to TRBJ1-1; D unclear. The V gene's germline CDR1 is ENHRY and CDR2 SYGVKD. The CDR3 is made up of 14 amino acids. Trimming shortened V by 0 bases and J by 0 bases, and 5 bases separated the two germline ends. This chain's CDR3 is CAISESGMNTEAFF. The CDR3 region has the DNA TGTGCCATCAGTGAGTCTGGAATGAACACTGAAGCTTTCTTT.

A few counts support this clonotype. The V gene is TRBV20-1, the J gene TRBJ2-6, with 8 bases aligning to TRBD1. Germline V CDR1 and CDR2: DFQATT, SNEGSKA (reference sequence). This CDR3 has 15 residues. V lost 4 bases and J lost 0; bases outside the gene matches: 2. CDR3 region: CSATGGSSGANVLTF. The CDR3 DNA sequence: TGCAGTGCTACAGGGGGCAGCTCTGGGGCCAACGTCCTGACTTTC.

This clonotype was seen many times. The gene calls are TRBV28 and TRBJ2-1, with no clear D. Trimming shortened V by 7 bases and J by 8 bases, and 18 bases separated the two germline ends. The CDR3 sequence is 14 residues long. Germline CDR1 MDHEN, CDR2 SYDVKM. CDR3 loop: CASTRLGFWDEQFF. The DNA for the CDR3 is TGTGCCAGCACCCGACTGGGGTTTTGGGATGAGCAGTTCTTC.

This clonotype was seen ten or more times. V gene TRBV7-7 combines with J gene TRBJ2-5; 15 positions match TRBD2. The J segment lost 5 bases and the V segment lost 5 bases, leaving 6 bases of the junction unmatched. Germline V CDR1 and CDR2: SSHAT, FNYEAQ (reference sequence). The CDR3 spans 16 residues. The CDR3 bases are TGTGCCAGCAGCGCGGGACTAGCGGGGGGAGGCGAGACCCAGTACTTC. This sequence encodes CASSAGLAGGGETQYF.

V gene TRBV30 combines with J gene TRBJ2-1; TRBD2 matches at 8 bases. Germline V gives CDR1 GTSNPN, CDR2 SVGIG (reference sequence). The CDR3 has 13 amino acids. With V trimmed by 0 bases and J by 12 bases, 7 bases remained unmatched. Here the CDR3 DNA reads TGTGCCTGGAGTGTCGCCGGGACTAGTGTGCAGTTCTTC. Protein: CAWSVAGTSVQFF.

This clonotype was seen at least ten times. This chain links TRBV6-1 with TRBJ1-6; D might be TRBD1 (5 bases). The CDR3 has 15 amino acids. Germline V gene data show CDR1 as MNHNS and CDR2 as SASEGT. V lost 2 bases and J 6 bases, leaving 11 bases between the germline ends. The CDR3 is CASSERGTVNSPLHF. The CDR3 bases are TGTGCCAGCAGTGAACGCGGGACGGTTAATTCACCCCTCCACTTT.

This clonotype was seen repeatedly, ten times or more. V and J are TRBV7-2 and TRBJ2-1, with TRBD1 identical over 7 bases. V trimming: 5 bases; J trimming: 1 base; junction bases outside the gene matches: 5. Germline V gene lookup returns CDR1 SGHTA and CDR2 FQGNSA. This CDR3 is 15 amino acids long. The CDR3 DNA reads TGTGCCAGCAGCCCCGACAGGGAGTCCTACAATGAGCAGTTCTTC. Protein sequence: CASSPDRESYNEQFF.

In this sample, this clonotype turned up a few times. The chain combines TRBV11-1 with TRBJ2-1, with 9 nucleotides matching TRBD1. CDR3 length: 16 residues. The germline V gene has CDR1 SGHAT and CDR2 FQDESV (reference sequence). With V trimmed by 5 bases and J by 10 bases, 15 bases remained unmatched. The CDR3 region has the DNA TGTGCCAGCAGCCATATGACAGGGGGGGAACGATGGGAGCAGTTCTTC. Protein product: CASSHMTGGERWEQFF.

This clonotype was seen at least ten times. The chain joins TRBV19 to TRBJ1-4; the D is unclear. CDR3 length equals 13 residues. The ends were cut back, 5 bases at V and 8 bases at J, with 12 bases in the middle. CDR1 is LNHDA and CDR2 is SQIVND in the germline V gene (reference sequence). The CDR3 region is CASSGSMVEKLFF. Written as DNA, the CDR3 is TGTGCCAGTAGTGGCAGCATGGTAGAAAAACTGTTTTTT.

This clonotype was counted ten times or more. J is TRBJ1-2 and V is TRBV6-6; D is possibly TRBD1 (6 bases). The CDR3 spans 17 residues. V lost 6 bases and J lost 5, with 25 bases in between. Germline loops: CDR1 MNHNY, CDR2 SVGAGI (reference sequence). This CDR3 is CASRLRGGPLSDYGYTF. DNA for the CDR3: TGTGCCAGCAGACTTAGGGGGGGGCCCCTCTCCGATTATGGCTACACCTTC.

This clonotype occurred many times. The chain employs TRBV6-1 and TRBJ2-1; D is perhaps TRBD1 (5 bases). With 5 bases removed from V and 3 bases from J, the gap between germline ends came to 11 bases. The CDR3 is made up of 14 amino acids. Germline V gives CDR1 MNHNS, CDR2 SASEGT. The CDR3 spells CASSPTDSYNEQFF. The CDR3 DNA reads TGTGCCAGCAGTCCAACTGACAGCTACAATGAGCAGTTCTTC.

This clonotype was counted at least ten times. The chain couples TRBV2 to TRBJ2-5; D not resolved. The CDR3 is 14 amino acids. CDR1 SNHLY and CDR2 FYNNEI come from the germline V gene. V lost 0 bases, J lost 1 base, and 6 bases lay in between. The CDR3 bases are TGTGCCAGCAGTGAAGCCGGGTTCCAAGAGACCCAGTACTTC. Encoded protein: CASSEAGFQETQYF.

In regard to this clonotype: The junction shows a germline mismatch at one end, possibly a read error. V and J are TRBV10-3 and TRBJ1-1; tentatively, D is TRBD1 (5 bases). This CDR3 has 13 residues. In germline, CDR1 is ENHRY, CDR2 SYGVKD. The CDR3 DNA is TGTGCCCTCAGGGCCCAATTGAACACTGAAGCTTTCTTT. Its translation: CALRAQLNTEAFF.

This clonotype was seen ten or more times. The rearrangement joins TRBV18 to TRBJ2-7; 11 positions agree with TRBD2. The V gene end was trimmed by 3 bases and the J gene end by 7 bases; junction bases not matched to a gene: 5. CDR1 is KGHSH, CDR2 LQKENI, per germline. The CDR3 totals 14 residues. CDR3 bases: TGTGCCAGCTCACCTAGCGGGAGGGCCGATGAGCAGTACTTC. Protein sequence: CASSPSGRADEQYF. The whole variable domain, filled in from reference TRBV18 and TRBJ2-7, reads NAGVMQNPRHLVRRRGQEARLRCSPMKGHSHVYWYRQLPEEGLKFMVYLQKENIIDESGMPKERFSAEFPKEGPSILRIQQVVRGDSAAYFCASSPSGRADEQYFGPGTRLTVT.

This clonotype was recorded many times. The chain is built from TRBV7-2 and TRBJ1-2; no reliable D call. V lost 1 base and J lost 8, with 11 bases in between. Germline values: CDR1 SGHTA, CDR2 FQGNSA. This CDR3 is 13 amino acids long. The CDR3 DNA is TGTGCCAGCAGCTTAGACCCCCCTGGCGGCTACACCTTC. Translated: CASSLDPPGGYTF.

This clonotype has ten or more counts. The rearrangement links TRBV7-9 to TRBJ2-1; 7 bases agree with TRBD2. The CDR3 spans 15 residues. Per the germline V gene, CDR1 is SEHNR and CDR2 is FQNEAQ (reference sequence). V lost 4 bases and J lost 2; bases outside the gene matches: 5. CDR3 coding DNA: TGTGCCAGCAGCTCCGGACTAGGGCCCTACAATGAGCAGTTCTTC. As protein: CASSSGLGPYNEQFF.

The table lists this clonotype with many counts. This chain joins TRBV7-9 and TRBJ1-1; D gene ambiguous. Per the germline V gene, CDR1 is SEHNR and CDR2 is FQNEAQ (reference sequence). The V gene lost 0 bases and the J gene lost 4 bases, with 3 bases spanning the gap. This CDR3 is 12 amino acids long. CDR3 bases: TGTGCCAGCAGCTTAGCCCCCACTGAAGCTTTCTTT. This gives the protein CASSLAPTEAFF.

Ten or more counts support this clonotype. V and J are TRBV7-9 and TRBJ2-3; 7 positions match TRBD2. Germline-derived CDR1 and CDR2 are SEHNR and FQNEAQ (reference sequence). J was trimmed by 4 bases and V by 4 bases; bases with no gene match: 20. CDR3 size: 19 residues. CDR3 coding DNA: TGTGCCAGCAGCTCCGACCCCGGGTGGGGCGGGAGCTCTGCAGATACGCAGTATTTT. Translated, it gives CASSSDPGWGGSSADTQYF.

In its sample, this clonotype was seen many times. The chain carries TRBV28 and TRBJ2-1, with D perhaps matching TRBD2 (6 bases). Germline-derived CDR1 and CDR2 are MDHEN and SYDVKM. The CDR3 extends over 16 amino acids. The V end was cut by 4 bases, the J end by 0 bases, with 13 bases between. The CDR3 region is CASSSGTYSSYNEQFF. CDR3 DNA: TGTGCCAGCAGTTCTGGGACTTACAGCTCCTACAATGAGCAGTTCTTC.

This clonotype showed up many times. The chain is built from TRBV28 and TRBJ1-4; TRBD1 is a possible D gene (5 bases). CDR1 and CDR2 (germline): MDHEN, SYDVKM. Deletions cut 3 bases from V and 8 bases from J, with 13 bases between. The CDR3 runs to 14 residues. The CDR3 DNA reads as TGTGCCAGCAGTTTCAGGGCCCTCCGGGAAAAACTGTTTTTT. Translation: CASSFRALREKLFF.

V usage is TRBV30 and J usage is TRBJ1-1, with D possibly being TRBD1 (5 bases). Trimming left V 0 bases short and J 6 bases short, with 14 bases between. Germline V gives CDR1 GTSNPN, CDR2 SVGIG (reference sequence). The CDR3 has 14 residues. The CDR3 bases are TGTGCCTGGAGTGTAGAGGGTTCGGGGGCTGAAGCTTTCTTT. Its translation: CAWSVEGSGAEAFF.

The chain has TRBV3-1 and TRBJ2-7, with 10 bases identical to TRBD2. CDR1 LGHDT and CDR2 YNNKEL come from the germline V gene (reference sequence). Trimming took 7 bases from V and 4 from J; bases not matched to a gene: 7. This CDR3 spans 14 amino acids. CDR3 loop: CASTGSSGGYEQYF. CDR3 nucleotide sequence: TGTGCCAGCACCGGTTCTAGCGGGGGTTACGAGCAGTACTTC.

The V gene is TRBV20-1, the J gene TRBJ1-1; D is uncertain. The V gene lost 0 bases and the J gene lost 0 bases, with 8 bases spanning the gap. The length of the CDR3 is 14 residues. Germline CDR1 is DFQATT and CDR2 is SNEGSKA (reference sequence). DNA of the CDR3: TGCAGTGCTAGAGAAGTCCCCCTGAACACTGAAGCTTTCTTT. This gives the protein CSAREVPLNTEAFF.

This clonotype was counted only a few times. The chain joins TRBV5-1 to TRBJ2-1; unclear D gene. The V and J ends lost 7 bases and 2 bases respectively, with 13 bases between them. Per germline, CDR1 SGHRS and CDR2 YFSETQ. The CDR3 consists of 14 residues. In DNA, the CDR3 is TGCGCCAGCGGCATAGAGCGCACCTACAATGAGCAGTTCTTC. It yields the protein CASGIERTYNEQFF.